This TCR beta chain was retrieved from a study of blood T cell repertoires in COVID-19. Study as a whole: Whether acute or convalescent, the COVID-19 samples came from the United States, Italy and Spain.

The ends were cut back, 0 bases at V and 5 bases at J, with 11 bases in the middle. Germline CDR1 reads MNHEY; CDR2 reads SVGAGI. The CDR3 length is 15 residues. Original data processing: Amplification from reference gene primers served as the basis for estimated nucleated cell counts. Assay used: immunoSEQ multiplex PCR; TCRdb lists only in-frame clones, some missing. V, J and clone size are taken as reported in that table, and D and trimming were inferred from the DNA itself. The profile shows more than 95,000 clones, about 86% of them singletons. The V call is TRBV6-5, the J call TRBJ2-1; D might be TRBD2 (6 bases). This clonotype originated in a woman in her fifties or sixties in a cohort sampled during active or convalescent COVID-19. The source material was peripheral blood. CDR3 sequence: CASSYSSGGDNEQFF. The CDR3 coding sequence is TGTGCCAGCAGTTACTCGAGCGGAGGGGACAATGAGCAGTTCTTC.